The clone carrying this T cell receptor beta chain was counted only a few times. Its antigen is unidentified. This sample was included in a study of cytomegalovirus exposure and HLA in healthy donors. Study-level points and caveats: Several of the most significant clusters appeared, in a later analysis, to be linked to common viral pathogens. Reports indicated that the classifier achieved high specificity and sensitivity in diagnosing cytomegalovirus status. Altogether, 170 or so TCR beta chains were recorded as cytomegalovirus-associated. Accurate HLA-A and HLA-B prediction from TCR beta sequences was reported for most subjects.

Trimming took 4 bases from V and 6 from J; bases not matched to a gene: 6. This CDR3 has 15 residues. Germline V lookup: CDR1 SGHRS, CDR2 YFSETQ. Primers: 60 Vbeta forward and 13 Jbeta reverse. Repertoires were generated with immunoSEQ multiplex PCR, while TCRdb's copy carries only in-frame clones and drops some. The table lists 100,000 to 150,000 clones, 17% of them singletons. The sample taken for sequencing was PBMCs. This TCR derives from a female donor in good health and CMV-seropositive. This rearrangement joins TRBV5-1 to TRBJ1-4; 10 nucleotides align to TRBD1. The CDR3 region has the DNA TGCGCCAGCAGCCCCGACAGGGGGCACGATGAAAAACTGTTTTTT. Amino acid sequence: CASSPDRGHDEKLFF.